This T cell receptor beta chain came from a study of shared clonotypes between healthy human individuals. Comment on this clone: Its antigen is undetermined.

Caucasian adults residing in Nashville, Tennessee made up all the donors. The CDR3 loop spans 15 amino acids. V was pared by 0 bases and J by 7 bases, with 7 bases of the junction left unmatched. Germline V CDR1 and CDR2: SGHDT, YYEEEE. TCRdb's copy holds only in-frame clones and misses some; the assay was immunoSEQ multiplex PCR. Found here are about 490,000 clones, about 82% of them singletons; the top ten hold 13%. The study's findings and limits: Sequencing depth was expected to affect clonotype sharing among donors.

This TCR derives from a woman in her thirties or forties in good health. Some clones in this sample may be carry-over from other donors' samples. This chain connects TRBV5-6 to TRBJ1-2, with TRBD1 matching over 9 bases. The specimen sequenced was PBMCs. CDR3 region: CASSLEQGAVGGYTF. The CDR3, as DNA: TGTGCCAGCAGCTTGGAACAGGGGGCTGTCGGTGGCTACACCTTC.